This T cell receptor (beta chain) was profiled in a study of blood T cell repertoires in COVID-19. Looking at the study overall: Acute and convalescent COVID-19 samples came from the United States, Italy and Spain. Nucleic acid was either cDNA or gDNA, and it came from T cells, B-cell-depleted T cells, or PBMCs.

The CDR3 runs to 15 residues. CDR1 and CDR2 from the germline V gene are LGHDT and YNNKEL (reference sequence). Trimming took off 6 bases at V and 3 bases at J, with 15 bases between the two ends. In the authors' workflow: Researchers report that nucleated cell counts were estimated from reference gene primer amplification. This table comes from immunoSEQ multiplex PCR, and its TCRdb copy is limited to in-frame clones, with some not included. The DNA was the basis for D and trimming; V, J and clone size are from that table. In the table there are 210,000 or so clones, roughly 76% of which are singletons.

The chain couples TRBV3-1 (or the pseudogene TRBV3-2) to TRBJ1-3, with D possibly TRBD1 on 6 matching bases. The material sequenced was peripheral blood. The sequence derives from a human donor in a cohort sampled during active COVID-19. DNA of the CDR3: TGTGCCAGCAGTAACCGGGACACCCGTGGAAACACCATATATTTT. It encodes CASSNRDTRGNTIYF.